The rows below give T cell receptor beta chains drawn from one sample of a study of vaccination and CD4 T cells after COVID-19. Their recognized antigens are unknown. One entry per CDR3 protein, called by TCRdb with MiXCR from the PCR reads. The sample carries 8,500 to 14,000 distinct CDR3 sequences, less than 40% recorded once. Sequencing was performed on CD4+ T cells from blood, cultured in vitro. These receptors came from a human donor in good health. The CDR3 runs from the conserved cysteine through the conserved F or W. The D gene is left open where the match is weak. A row's size may be missing; if present it is once, few, many or a size class.

>NA|TRBJ2-1|once|TRBV11-3
CASSWTYNEQFF
TGTGCCAGCAGCTGGACCTACAATGAGCAGTTCTTC
>NA|TRBJ1-1|NA|TRBV6-1
CASSEHTGWNTEAFF
TGTGCCAGCAGTGAGCATACAGGGTGGAACACTGAAGCTTTCTTT
>TRBD2|TRBJ2-1|NA|TRBV6-4
CASRATAGGPNEQFF
TGTGCCAGCAGAGCCACGGCGGGAGGGCCCAATGAGCAGTTCTTC
>NA|TRBJ2-5|few|TRBV6-1
CASRLGGSETQYF
TGTGCCAGCAGGCTGGGGGGCTCCGAGACCCAGTACTTC
>NA|TRBJ2-3|NA|TRBV7-2
CASSFRMRGDTQYF
TGTGCCAGCAGCTTCCGAATGAGAGGAGATACGCAGTATTTT
>TRBD2|TRBJ2-1|NA|TRBV7-3
CASSLMAGGLGNNEQFF
TGTGCCAGCAGCTTAATGGCGGGAGGACTCGGAAACAATGAGCAGTTCTTC
>NA|TRBJ2-3|few|TRBV27
CASSPQRTDTQYF
TGTGCCAGCAGCCCTCAGAGGACAGATACGCAGTATTTT
>NA|TRBJ1-1|NA|TRBV28
CASILRDLNTEAFF
TGTGCCAGCATCCTCAGAGATCTGAACACTGAAGCTTTCTTT
>TRBD1|TRBJ2-2|once|TRBV20-1
CSARGGQGNTGELFF
TGCAGTGCTAGAGGGGGACAGGGAAACACCGGGGAGCTGTTTTTT
>TRBD1|TRBJ1-5|NA|TRBV27
CASSSNTGGIYQPQHF
TGTGCCAGCAGTTCTAACACAGGGGGGATCTATCAGCCCCAGCATTTT
>NA|TRBJ1-6|NA|TRBV20-1
CSASPLGGNSPLHF
TGCAGTGCTTCCCCCTTGGGGGGGAATTCACCCCTCCACTTT
>NA|TRBJ2-3|NA|TRBV27
CASSRAGSTGTQYF
TGTGCCAGCTCCAGGGCCGGGAGCACAGGTACGCAGTATTTT
>TRBD1|TRBJ2-5|NA|TRBV7-2
CASRRPGTGETQYF
TGTGCCAGCCGGCGACCCGGGACAGGAGAGACCCAGTACTTC
>TRBD1|TRBJ2-5|NA|TRBV5-5
CASTRLHRDRVSQETQYF
TGTGCCAGCACCCGACTCCACCGGGACAGGGTGTCCCAAGAGACCCAGTACTTC
>TRBD2|TRBJ2-1|NA|TRBV24-1
CATGTSGYNEQFF
TGTGCCACCGGGACTAGCGGATACAATGAGCAGTTCTTC
>TRBD1|TRBJ2-3|few|TRBV20-1
CSANGRGQGTDTQYF
TGCAGTGCCAATGGGCGGGGACAGGGCACAGATACGCAGTATTTT